This T cell receptor (beta chain) was recorded in a study of graft-versus-host responses after intestinal transplantation. The germline V gene encodes CDR1 GTSNPN and CDR2 SVGIG (reference sequence). V lost 0 bases to trimming and J lost 3 bases, with 6 bases between them. The CDR3 is 12 residues long. The repertoire was sequenced with immunoSEQ multiplex PCR; TCRdb's copy has only in-frame clones and lacks some. The sample has tens of thousands of clones, around 93% seen once; the top ten hold about 5.5%. The source of this sequence is a human patient who received an intestinal transplant, so some T cells may come from the graft donor. Here the sequenced sample was PBMCs, taken around 790 days after a first intestinal transplant, on the day of a second. The chain has TRBV30 and TRBJ2-7; unclear D gene. CDR3 in DNA: TGTGCCTGGAGTGTACTGTTCTACGAGCAGTACTTC. Translating it yields CAWSVLFYEQYF.